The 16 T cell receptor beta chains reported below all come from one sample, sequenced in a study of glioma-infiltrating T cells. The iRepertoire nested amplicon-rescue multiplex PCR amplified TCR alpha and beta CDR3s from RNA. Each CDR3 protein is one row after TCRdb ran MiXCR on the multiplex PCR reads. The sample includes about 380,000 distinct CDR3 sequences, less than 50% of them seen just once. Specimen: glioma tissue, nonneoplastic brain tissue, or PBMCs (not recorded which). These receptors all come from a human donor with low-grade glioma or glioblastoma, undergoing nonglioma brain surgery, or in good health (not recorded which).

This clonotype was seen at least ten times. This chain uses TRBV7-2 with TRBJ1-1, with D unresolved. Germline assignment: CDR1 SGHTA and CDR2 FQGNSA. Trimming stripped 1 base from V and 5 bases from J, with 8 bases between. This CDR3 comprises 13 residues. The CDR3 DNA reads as TGTGCCAGCAGCTTAGAGAGGAGAACTGAAGCTTTCTTT. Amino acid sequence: CASSLERRTEAFF.

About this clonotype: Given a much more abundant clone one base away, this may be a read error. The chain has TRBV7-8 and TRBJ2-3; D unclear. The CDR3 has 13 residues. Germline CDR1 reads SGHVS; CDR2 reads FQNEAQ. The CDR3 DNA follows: TGTGCCAGCAACTTAGAAGCCACAGATACGCAGTATTTT. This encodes CASNLEATDTQYF.

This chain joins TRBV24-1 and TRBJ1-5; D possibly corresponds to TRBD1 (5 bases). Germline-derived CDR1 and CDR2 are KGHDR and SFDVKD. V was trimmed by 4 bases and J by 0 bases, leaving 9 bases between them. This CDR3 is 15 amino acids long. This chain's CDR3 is CATSDWGYSNQPQHF. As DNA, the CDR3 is TGTGCCACCAGTGACTGGGGGTATAGCAATCAGCCCCAGCATTTT.

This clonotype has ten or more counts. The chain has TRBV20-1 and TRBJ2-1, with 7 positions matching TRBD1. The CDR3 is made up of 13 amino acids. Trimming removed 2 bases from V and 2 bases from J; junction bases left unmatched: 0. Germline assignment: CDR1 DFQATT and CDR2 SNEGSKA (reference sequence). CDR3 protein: CSARQGAYNEQFF. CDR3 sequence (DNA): TGCAGTGCTAGACAGGGGGCCTACAATGAGCAGTTCTTC.

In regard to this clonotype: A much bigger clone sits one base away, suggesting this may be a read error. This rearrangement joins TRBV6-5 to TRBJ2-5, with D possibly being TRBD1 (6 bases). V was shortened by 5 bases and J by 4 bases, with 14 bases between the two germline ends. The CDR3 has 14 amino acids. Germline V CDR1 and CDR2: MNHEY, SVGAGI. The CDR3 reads CASSEHRVRETQYF. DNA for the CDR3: TGTGCCAGCAGTGAGCACAGGGTCCGAGAGACCCAGTACTTC.

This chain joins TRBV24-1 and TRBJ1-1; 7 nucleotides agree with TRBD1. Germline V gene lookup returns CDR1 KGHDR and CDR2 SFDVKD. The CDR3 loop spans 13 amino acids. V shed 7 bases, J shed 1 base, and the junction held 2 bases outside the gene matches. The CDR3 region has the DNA TGTGCCACCAGGGGGACAGCGAACACTGAAGCTTTCTTT. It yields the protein CATRGTANTEAFF.

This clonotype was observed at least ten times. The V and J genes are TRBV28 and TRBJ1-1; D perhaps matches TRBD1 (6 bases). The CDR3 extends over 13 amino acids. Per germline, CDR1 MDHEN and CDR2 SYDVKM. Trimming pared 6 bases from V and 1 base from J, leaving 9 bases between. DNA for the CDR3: TGTGCCAGCAGAAAGGGGGAGAACACTGAAGCTTTCTTT. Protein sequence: CASRKGENTEAFF.

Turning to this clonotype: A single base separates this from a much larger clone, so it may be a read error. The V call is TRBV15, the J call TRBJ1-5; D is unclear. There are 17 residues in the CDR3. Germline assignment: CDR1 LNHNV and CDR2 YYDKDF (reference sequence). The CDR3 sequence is CATSRDRPSSSNQPQLF. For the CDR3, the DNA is TGTGCCACCAGCAGAGATAGACCCTCCTCAAGCAATCAGCCCCAGCTTTTT.

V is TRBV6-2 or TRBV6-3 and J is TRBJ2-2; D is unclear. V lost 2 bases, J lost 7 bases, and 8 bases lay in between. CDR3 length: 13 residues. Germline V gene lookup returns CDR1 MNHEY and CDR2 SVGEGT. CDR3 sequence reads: CASSYHGGGELFF. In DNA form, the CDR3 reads TGTGCCAGCAGTTACCATGGCGGCGGGGAGCTGTTTTTT.

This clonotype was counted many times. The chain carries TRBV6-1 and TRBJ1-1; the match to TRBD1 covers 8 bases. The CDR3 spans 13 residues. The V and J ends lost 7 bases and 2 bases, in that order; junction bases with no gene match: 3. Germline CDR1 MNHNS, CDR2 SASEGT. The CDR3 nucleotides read TGTGCCAGCACCGGGACAGGCAACACTGAAGCTTTCTTT. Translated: CASTGTGNTEAFF.

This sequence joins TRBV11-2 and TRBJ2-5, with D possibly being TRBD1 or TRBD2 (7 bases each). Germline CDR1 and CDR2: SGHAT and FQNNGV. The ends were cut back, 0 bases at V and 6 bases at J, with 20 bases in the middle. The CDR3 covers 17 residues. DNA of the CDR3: TGTGCCAGCAGCTTAGATCTGACAGGGAGGGGTTCGAAGACCCAGTACTTC. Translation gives CASSLDLTGRGSKTQYF.

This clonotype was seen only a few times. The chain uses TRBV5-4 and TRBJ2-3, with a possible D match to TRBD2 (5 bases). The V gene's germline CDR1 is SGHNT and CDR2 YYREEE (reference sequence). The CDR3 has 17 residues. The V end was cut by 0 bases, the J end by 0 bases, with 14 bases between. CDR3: CASSLETTWRSTDTQYF. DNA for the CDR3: TGTGCCAGCAGCTTGGAGACTACTTGGCGAAGCACAGATACGCAGTATTTT.

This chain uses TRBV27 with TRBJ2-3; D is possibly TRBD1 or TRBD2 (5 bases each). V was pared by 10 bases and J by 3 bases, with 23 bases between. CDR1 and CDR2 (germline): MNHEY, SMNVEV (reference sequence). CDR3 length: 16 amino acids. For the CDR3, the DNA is TGTGCCACCAGCTGGGGACGACCTAGAATTACAGATACGCAGTATTTT. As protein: CATSWGRPRITDTQYF.

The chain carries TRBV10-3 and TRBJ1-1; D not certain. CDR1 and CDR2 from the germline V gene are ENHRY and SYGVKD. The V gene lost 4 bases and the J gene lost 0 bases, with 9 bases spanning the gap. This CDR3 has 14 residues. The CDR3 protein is CAISGTSMNTEAFF. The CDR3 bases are TGTGCCATCAGTGGAACGTCCATGAACACTGAAGCTTTCTTT.

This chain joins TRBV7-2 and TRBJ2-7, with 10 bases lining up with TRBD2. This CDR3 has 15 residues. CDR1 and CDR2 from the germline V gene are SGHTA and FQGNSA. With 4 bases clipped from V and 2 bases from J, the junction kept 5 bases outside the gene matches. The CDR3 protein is CASSSTLAGAYEQYF. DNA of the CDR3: TGTGCCAGCAGCTCAACTCTAGCGGGGGCCTACGAGCAGTACTTC.

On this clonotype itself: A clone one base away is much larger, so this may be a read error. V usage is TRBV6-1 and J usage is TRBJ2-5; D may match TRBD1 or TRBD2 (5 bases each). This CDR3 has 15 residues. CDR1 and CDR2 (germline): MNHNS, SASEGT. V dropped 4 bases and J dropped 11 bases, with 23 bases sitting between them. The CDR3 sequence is CASSAPGRSFNEQYF. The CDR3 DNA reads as TGTGCCAGCAGTGCGCCGGGACGGAGCTTCAATGAGCAGTACTTC.